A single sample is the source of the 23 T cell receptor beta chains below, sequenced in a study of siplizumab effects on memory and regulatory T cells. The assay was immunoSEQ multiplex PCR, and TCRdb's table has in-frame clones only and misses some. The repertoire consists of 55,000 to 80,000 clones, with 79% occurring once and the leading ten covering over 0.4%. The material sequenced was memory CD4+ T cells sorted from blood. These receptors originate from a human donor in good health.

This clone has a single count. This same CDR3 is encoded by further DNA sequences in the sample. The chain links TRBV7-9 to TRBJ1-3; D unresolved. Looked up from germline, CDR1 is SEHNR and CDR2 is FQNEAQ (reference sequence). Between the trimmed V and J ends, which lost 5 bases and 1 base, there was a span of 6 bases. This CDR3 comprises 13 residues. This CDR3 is CASSPSSGNTIYF. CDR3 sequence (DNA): TGTGCCAGCAGCCCCAGTTCTGGAAACACCATATATTTT. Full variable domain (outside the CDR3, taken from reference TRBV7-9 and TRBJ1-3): DTGVSQNPRHKITKRGQNVTFRCDPISEHNRLYWYRQTLGQGPEFLTYFQNEAQLEKSRLLSDRFSAERPKGSFSTLEIQRTEQGDSAMYLCASSPSSGNTIYFGEGSWLTVV.

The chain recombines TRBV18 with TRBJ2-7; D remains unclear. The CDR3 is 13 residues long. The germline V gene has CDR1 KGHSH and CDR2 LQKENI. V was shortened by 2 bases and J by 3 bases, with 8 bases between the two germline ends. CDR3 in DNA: TGTGCCAGCTCACCAGGCGCCCTCTACGAGCAGTACTTC. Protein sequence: CASSPGALYEQYF. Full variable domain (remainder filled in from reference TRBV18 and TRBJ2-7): NAGVMQNPRHLVRRRGQEARLRCSPMKGHSHVYWYRQLPEEGLKFMVYLQKENIIDESGMPKERFSAEFPKEGPSILRIQQVVRGDSAAYFCASSPGALYEQYFGPGTRLTVT.

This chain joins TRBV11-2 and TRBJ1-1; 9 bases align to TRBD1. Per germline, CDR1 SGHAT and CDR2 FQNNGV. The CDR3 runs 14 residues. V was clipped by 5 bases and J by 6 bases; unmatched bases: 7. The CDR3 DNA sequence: TGTGCCAGCAGCCGAACAGGGGGCAGTTCTGAAGCTTTCTTT. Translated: CASSRTGGSSEAFF.

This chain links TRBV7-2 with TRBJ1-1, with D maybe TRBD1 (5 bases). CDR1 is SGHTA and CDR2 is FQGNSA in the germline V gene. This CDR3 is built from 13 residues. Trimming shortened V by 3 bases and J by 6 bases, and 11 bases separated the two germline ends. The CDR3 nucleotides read TGTGCCAGCAGCTTGGGACGGACCTCTGAAGCTTTCTTT. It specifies CASSLGRTSEAFF. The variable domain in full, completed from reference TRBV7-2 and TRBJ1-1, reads GAGVSQSPSNKVTEKGKDVELRCDPISGHTALYWYRQSLGQGLEFLIYFQGNSAPDKSGLPSDRFSAERTGGSVSTLTIQRTQQEDSAVYLCASSLGRTSEAFFGQGTRLTVV.

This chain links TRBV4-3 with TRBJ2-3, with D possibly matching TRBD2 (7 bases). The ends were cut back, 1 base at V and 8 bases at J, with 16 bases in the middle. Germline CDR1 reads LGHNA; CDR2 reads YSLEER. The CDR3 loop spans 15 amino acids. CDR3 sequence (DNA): TGCGCCAGCAGCCAAGGCAGGGGAGGGGACACTACGCAGTATTTT. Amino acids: CASSQGRGGDTTQYF.

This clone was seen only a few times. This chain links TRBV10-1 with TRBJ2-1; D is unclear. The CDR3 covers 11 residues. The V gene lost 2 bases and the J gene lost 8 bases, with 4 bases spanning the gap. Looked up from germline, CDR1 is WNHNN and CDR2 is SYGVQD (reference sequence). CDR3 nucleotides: TGCGCCAGCAGTGAGGGCTATGAGCAGTTCTTC. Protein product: CASSEGYEQFF.

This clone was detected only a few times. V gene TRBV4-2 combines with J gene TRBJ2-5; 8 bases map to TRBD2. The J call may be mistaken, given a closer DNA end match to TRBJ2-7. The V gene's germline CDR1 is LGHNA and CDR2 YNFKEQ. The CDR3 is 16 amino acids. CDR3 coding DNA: TGTGCCAGCAGCCAAGGGGGTAGCGGGATCTCCTACGAGCAGTACTTC. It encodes CASSQGGSGISYEQYF.

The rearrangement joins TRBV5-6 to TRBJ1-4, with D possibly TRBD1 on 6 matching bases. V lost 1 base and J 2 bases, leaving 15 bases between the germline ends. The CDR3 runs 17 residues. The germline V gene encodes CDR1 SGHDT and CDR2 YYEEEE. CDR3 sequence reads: CASSLSNRVRTNEKLFF. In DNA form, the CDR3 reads TGTGCCAGCAGCTTGTCGAACAGGGTGAGGACTAATGAAAAACTGTTTTTT.

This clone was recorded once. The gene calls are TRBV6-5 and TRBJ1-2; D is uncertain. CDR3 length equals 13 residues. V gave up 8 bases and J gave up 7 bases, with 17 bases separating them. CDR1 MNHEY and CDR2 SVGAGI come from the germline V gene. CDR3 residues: CASVQQRSGGYTF. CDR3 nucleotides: TGTGCCAGCGTCCAACAGAGGTCAGGTGGCTACACCTTC.

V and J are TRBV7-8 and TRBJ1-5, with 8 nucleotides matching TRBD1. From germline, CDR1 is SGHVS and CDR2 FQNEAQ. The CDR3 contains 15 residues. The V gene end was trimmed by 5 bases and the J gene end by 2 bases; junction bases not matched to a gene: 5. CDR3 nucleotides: TGTGCCAGCAGCACCACAGGGGGGGGCAATCAGCCCCAGCATTTT. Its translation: CASSTTGGGNQPQHF.

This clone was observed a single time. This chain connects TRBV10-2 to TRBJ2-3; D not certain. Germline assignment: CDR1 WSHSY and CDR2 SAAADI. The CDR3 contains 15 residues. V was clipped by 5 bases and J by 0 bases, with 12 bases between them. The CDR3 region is CASSLQRTSTDTQYF. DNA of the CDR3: TGCGCCAGCAGTCTTCAGCGAACTAGCACAGATACGCAGTATTTT.

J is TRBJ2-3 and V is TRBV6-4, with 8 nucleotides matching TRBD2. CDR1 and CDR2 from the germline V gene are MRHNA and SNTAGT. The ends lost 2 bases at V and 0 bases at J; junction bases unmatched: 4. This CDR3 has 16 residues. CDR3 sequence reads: CASSDRAGGSTDTQYF. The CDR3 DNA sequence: TGTGCCAGCAGTGACCGCGCGGGGGGTAGCACAGATACGCAGTATTTT.

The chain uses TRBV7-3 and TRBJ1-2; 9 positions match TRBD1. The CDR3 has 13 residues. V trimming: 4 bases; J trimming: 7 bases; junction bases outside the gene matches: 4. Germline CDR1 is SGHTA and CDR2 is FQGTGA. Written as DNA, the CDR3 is TGTGCCAGCAGCTCGGGACAGGGAGGTGGCTACACCTTC. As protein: CASSSGQGGGYTF.

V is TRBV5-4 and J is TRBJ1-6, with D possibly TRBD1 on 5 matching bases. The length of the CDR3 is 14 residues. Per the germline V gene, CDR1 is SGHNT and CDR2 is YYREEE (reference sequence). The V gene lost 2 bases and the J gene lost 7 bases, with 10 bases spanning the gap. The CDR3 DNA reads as TGTGCCAGCAGCTTCCGGGGGGGGAATTCACCCCTCCACTTT. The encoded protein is CASSFRGGNSPLHF. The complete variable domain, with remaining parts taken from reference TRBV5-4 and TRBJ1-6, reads ETGVTQSPTHLIKTRGQQVTLRCSSQSGHNTVSWYQQALGQGPQFIFQYYREEENGRGNFPPRFSGLQFPNYSSELNVNALELDDSALYLCASSFRGGNSPLHFGNGTRLTVT.

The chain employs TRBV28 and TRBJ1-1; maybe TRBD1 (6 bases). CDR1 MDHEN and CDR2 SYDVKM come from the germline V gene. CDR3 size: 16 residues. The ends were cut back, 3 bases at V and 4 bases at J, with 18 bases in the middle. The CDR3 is CASSFGAGVAVTEAFF. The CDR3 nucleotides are TGTGCCAGCAGTTTTGGGGCAGGGGTAGCGGTCACTGAAGCTTTCTTT.

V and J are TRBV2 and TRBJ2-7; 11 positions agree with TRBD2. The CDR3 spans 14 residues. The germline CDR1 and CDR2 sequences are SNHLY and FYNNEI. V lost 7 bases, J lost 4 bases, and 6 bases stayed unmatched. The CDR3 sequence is CASTLGTSGYEQYF. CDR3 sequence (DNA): TGTGCCAGCACTTTAGGGACTAGCGGTTACGAGCAGTACTTC. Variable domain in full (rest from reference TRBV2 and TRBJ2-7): EPEVTQTPSHQVTQMGQEVILRCVPISNHLYFYWYRQILGQKVEFLVSFYNNEISEKSEIFDDQFSVERPDGSNFTLKIRSTKLEDSAMYFCASTLGTSGYEQYFGPGTRLTVT.

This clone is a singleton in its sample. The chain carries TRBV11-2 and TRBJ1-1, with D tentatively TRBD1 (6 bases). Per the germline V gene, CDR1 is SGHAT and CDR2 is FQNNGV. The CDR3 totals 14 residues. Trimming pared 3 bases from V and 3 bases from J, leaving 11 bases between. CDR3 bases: TGTGCCAGCAGCTTTACCTCAGGGGACACTGAAGCTTTCTTT. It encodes CASSFTSGDTEAFF.

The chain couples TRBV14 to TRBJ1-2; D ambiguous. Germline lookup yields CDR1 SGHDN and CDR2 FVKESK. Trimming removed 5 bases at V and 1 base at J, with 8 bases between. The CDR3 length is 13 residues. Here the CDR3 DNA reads TGTGCCAGCAGCTTCAGTGATAACTATGGCTACACCTTC. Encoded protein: CASSFSDNYGYTF.

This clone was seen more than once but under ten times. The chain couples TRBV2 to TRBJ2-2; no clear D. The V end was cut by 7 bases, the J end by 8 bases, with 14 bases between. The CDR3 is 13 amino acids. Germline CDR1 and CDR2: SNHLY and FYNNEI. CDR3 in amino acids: CASIPEGSGELFF. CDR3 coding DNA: TGTGCCAGCATACCAGAAGGGTCGGGGGAGCTGTTTTTT.

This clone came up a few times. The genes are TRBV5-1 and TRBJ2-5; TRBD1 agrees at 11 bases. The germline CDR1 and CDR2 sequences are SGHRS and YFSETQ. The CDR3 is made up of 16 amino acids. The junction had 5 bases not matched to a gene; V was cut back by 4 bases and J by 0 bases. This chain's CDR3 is CASSGGTGGYQETQYF. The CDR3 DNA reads TGCGCCAGCAGCGGAGGGACAGGGGGGTACCAAGAGACCCAGTACTTC.

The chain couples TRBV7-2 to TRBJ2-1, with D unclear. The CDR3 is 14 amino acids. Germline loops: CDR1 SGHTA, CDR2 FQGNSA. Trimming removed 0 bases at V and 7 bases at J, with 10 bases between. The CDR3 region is CASSLAGNWNEQFF. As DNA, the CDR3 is TGTGCCAGCAGCTTAGCGGGAAACTGGAATGAGCAGTTCTTC.

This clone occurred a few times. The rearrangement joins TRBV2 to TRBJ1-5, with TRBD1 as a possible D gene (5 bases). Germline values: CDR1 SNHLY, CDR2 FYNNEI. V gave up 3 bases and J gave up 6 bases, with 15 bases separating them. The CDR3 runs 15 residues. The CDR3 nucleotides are TGTGCCAGCAGTGAGAAGGGGACGTTTAGTCAGCCCCAGCATTTT. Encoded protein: CASSEKGTFSQPQHF.

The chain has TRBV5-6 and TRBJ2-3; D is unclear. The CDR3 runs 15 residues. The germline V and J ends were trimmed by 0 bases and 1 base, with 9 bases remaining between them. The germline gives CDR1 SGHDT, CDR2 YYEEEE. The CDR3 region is CASSLGLTGTDTQYF. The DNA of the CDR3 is TGTGCCAGCAGCTTGGGGTTGACGGGCACAGATACGCAGTATTTT.